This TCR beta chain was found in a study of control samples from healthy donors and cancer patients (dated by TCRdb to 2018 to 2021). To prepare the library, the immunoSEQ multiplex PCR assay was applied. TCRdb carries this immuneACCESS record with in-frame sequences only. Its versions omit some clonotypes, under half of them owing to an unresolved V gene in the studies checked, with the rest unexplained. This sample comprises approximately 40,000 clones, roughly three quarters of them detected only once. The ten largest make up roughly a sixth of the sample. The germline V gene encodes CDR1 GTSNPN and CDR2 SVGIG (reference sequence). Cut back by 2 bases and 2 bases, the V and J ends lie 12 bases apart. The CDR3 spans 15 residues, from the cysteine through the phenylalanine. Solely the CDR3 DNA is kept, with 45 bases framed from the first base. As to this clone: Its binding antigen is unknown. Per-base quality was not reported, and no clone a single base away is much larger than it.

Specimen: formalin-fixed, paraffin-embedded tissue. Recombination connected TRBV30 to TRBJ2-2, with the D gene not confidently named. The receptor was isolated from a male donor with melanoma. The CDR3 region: CAWSKGDSNTGELFF. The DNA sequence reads TGTGCCTGGAGTAAAGGAGACTCCAACACCGGGGAGCTGTTTTTT. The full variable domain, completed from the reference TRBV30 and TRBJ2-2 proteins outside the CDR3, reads SQTIHQWPATLVQPVGSPLSLECTVEGTSNPNLYWYRQAAGRGLQLLFYSVGIGQISSEVPQNLSASRPQDRQFILSSKKLLLSDSGFYLCAWSKGDSNTGELFFGEGSRLTVL.